This T cell receptor beta chain is drawn from a study of cytomegalovirus exposure and HLA in healthy donors. The junction had 6 bases not matched to a gene; V was cut back by 1 base and J by 4 bases. The germline V gene encodes CDR1 SGHAT and CDR2 FQNNGV. The CDR3 sequence is 16 residues long. Sequencing used immunoSEQ multiplex PCR; TCRdb keeps in-frame clones, though not all of them. The table includes about 180,000 clones, 80% to 90% detected once. The sequencing sample was made of PBMCs. This rearrangement joins TRBV11-2 to TRBJ1-5; 8 nucleotides match TRBD1. The TCR was taken from a woman in her thirties in good health and CMV-seronegative. CDR3 loop: CASSLGAGGGNQPQHF. DNA of the CDR3: TGTGCCAGCAGCTTAGGGGCAGGGGGCGGGAATCAGCCCCAGCATTTT.